This entry lists 28 T cell receptor beta chains sequenced from one sample in a study of cytomegalovirus exposure and HLA in healthy donors. PCR was performed using 60 Vbeta and 13 Jbeta primers. Here immunoSEQ multiplex PCR was the method, and the copy in TCRdb shows in-frame clones only, minus some. The sample includes about 150,000 clones, around 82% of them seen just once. The sample comprised PBMCs. These receptors were taken from a woman between 40 and 55 years old in good health and CMV-seropositive.

The V and J genes are TRBV7-6 and TRBJ2-1, with 15 bases identical to TRBD2. CDR1 and CDR2 (germline): SGHVS, FNYEAQ. The CDR3 sequence is 15 residues long. With V trimmed by 5 bases and J by 9 bases, 5 bases remained unmatched. The CDR3 reads CASSRGLAGGGEQFF. The CDR3 DNA sequence: TGTGCCAGCAGCCGGGGACTAGCGGGAGGTGGTGAGCAGTTCTTC.

In this sample, this clone turned up once. This sequence joins TRBV15 and TRBJ2-4, with 10 bases fitting TRBD1. V dropped 6 bases and J dropped 0; count of bases not matched to a gene: 2. The germline CDR1 and CDR2 sequences are LNHNV and YYDKDF (reference sequence). This CDR3 has 15 amino acids. Here the CDR3 reads CATSRDRGAKNIQYF. CDR3 in DNA: TGTGCCACCAGTAGGGACAGGGGAGCCAAAAACATTCAGTACTTC.

The V call is TRBV13, the J call TRBJ2-3; 12 bases match TRBD2. Germline assignment: CDR1 PRHDT and CDR2 FYEKMQ (reference sequence). The CDR3 runs to 17 residues. V lost 2 bases to trimming and J lost 0 bases; unmatched junction nucleotides: 3. The CDR3 protein is CASSLLLAGGSTDTQYF. The CDR3 nucleotides read TGTGCCAGCAGCTTATTACTAGCGGGAGGAAGCACAGATACGCAGTATTTT.

Of note for this clone: Other nucleotide sequences in the sample specify the same CDR3. This chain uses TRBV7-3 with TRBJ1-1, with D uncertain. This CDR3 has 13 residues. CDR1 is SGHTA, CDR2 FQGTGA, per germline. Trimming cost V 0 bases and J 4 bases, with 6 bases left between them. This CDR3 is CASSLTPGTEAFF. The CDR3 nucleotides are TGTGCCAGCAGCTTAACGCCGGGCACTGAAGCTTTCTTT.

CDR3 DNA sequence: TGTGCCAGCAGTTACTCGCCTAGCGGGATATCTTACGAGCAGTACTTC. Translating it yields CASSYSPSGISYEQYF. This chain uses TRBV6-5 with TRBJ2-7; 9 nucleotides line up with TRBD2. The V gene's germline CDR1 is MNHEY and CDR2 SVGAGI. V was clipped by 0 bases and J by 4 bases; unmatched bases: 7. The CDR3 consists of 16 residues.

The V gene is TRBV7-9, the J gene TRBJ1-1; D might be TRBD1 (6 bases). Germline lookup yields CDR1 SEHNR and CDR2 FQNEAQ (reference sequence). V dropped 3 bases and J dropped 0 bases, with 11 bases sitting between them. This CDR3 has 15 amino acids. CDR3 in amino acids: CASSLATGLNTEAFF. CDR3 nucleotides: TGTGCCAGCAGCTTGGCCACAGGGCTGAACACTGAAGCTTTCTTT.

V is TRBV5-1 and J is TRBJ1-1; D is unresolved. CDR1 is SGHRS, CDR2 YFSETQ, per germline. The length of the CDR3 is 15 residues. Trimming pared 0 bases from V and 5 bases from J, leaving 14 bases between. CDR3 sequence (DNA): TGCGCCAGCAGCTTGGGGGGAGGCAGGTGGACTGAAGCTTTCTTT. This codes for CASSLGGGRWTEAFF.

The genes are TRBV7-3 and TRBJ2-7; 9 bases fit TRBD1. The V segment lost 2 bases and the J segment 6 bases; nucleotides outside the gene matches: 8. The CDR3 spans 15 residues. CDR1 SGHTA and CDR2 FQGTGA come from the germline V gene. CDR3 in DNA: TGTGCCAGCAGCTTAGGACGGACAGGGGTAGGCGAGCAGTACTTC. Its protein product is CASSLGRTGVGEQYF.

The V and J genes are TRBV6-6 and TRBJ2-7; 9 nucleotides align to TRBD1. CDR3 length: 13 residues. Germline V gives CDR1 MNHNY, CDR2 SVGAGI (reference sequence). Trimming cost V 4 bases and J 3 bases; bases outside gene matches: 1. The CDR3 sequence: CASSSDRGYEQYF. CDR3 DNA: TGTGCCAGCAGTTCGGACAGGGGCTACGAGCAGTACTTC.

This sequence joins TRBV25-1 and TRBJ1-5; D is ambiguous. The CDR3 is 14 amino acids. V lost 6 bases and J lost 0, with 9 bases in between. CDR1 and CDR2 from the germline V gene are MGHDK and SYGVNS. CDR3 region: CASREGLSNQPQHF. The DNA for the CDR3 is TGTGCCAGCAGAGAAGGGCTTAGCAATCAGCCCCAGCATTTT.

The V gene is TRBV12-1, the J gene TRBJ2-1; no DNA check was done on the table's D call, TRBD2. TRBV12-1 is given as a pseudogene. The CDR3 loop spans 16 amino acids. The CDR3 protein is CASGGGEPFARNEQFF. DNA of the CDR3: TGTGCCAGCGGGGGAGGGGAGCCCTTTGCTCGCAATGAGCAGTTCTTC.

CDR3 DNA: TGCGCCAGCAGTGACCTTTCGGGAGGCTACGAGCAGTACTTC. This codes for CASSDLSGGYEQYF. The chain combines TRBV10-2 with TRBJ2-7, with TRBD2 identical over 7 bases. The germline V gene has CDR1 WSHSY and CDR2 SAAADI. There are 14 residues in the CDR3. V lost 3 bases and J lost 3; bases outside the gene matches: 5.

With respect to this clone: Other DNA sequences in this specimen translate into the identical CDR3. This CDR3 reads CASSWGQGGEQYF. The CDR3 bases are TGCGCCAGCAGCTGGGGACAGGGCGGAGAGCAGTACTTC. The chain recombines TRBV5-1 with TRBJ2-7; 9 nucleotides match TRBD1. The CDR3 sequence is 13 residues long. With 3 bases clipped from V and 7 bases from J, the junction kept 5 bases outside the gene matches. CDR1 is SGHRS and CDR2 is YFSETQ in the germline V gene.

The V call is TRBV14, the J call TRBJ2-1, with D tentatively TRBD1 (5 bases). The CDR3 covers 13 residues. V gave up 4 bases and J gave up 4 bases, with 8 bases separating them. Germline-derived CDR1 and CDR2 are SGHDN and FVKESK. The CDR3 nucleotides read TGTGCCAGCAGCCCGACAGTATACAATGAGCAGTTCTTC. Its protein is CASSPTVYNEQFF. The complete variable domain, with remaining parts taken from reference TRBV14 and TRBJ2-1, reads EAGVTQFPSHSVIEKGQTVTLRCDPISGHDNLYWYRRVMGKEIKFLLHFVKESKQDESGMPNNRFLAERTGGTYSTLKVQPAELEDSGVYFCASSPTVYNEQFFGPGTRLTVL.

The chain has TRBV5-4 and TRBJ2-2, with D maybe TRBD1 (6 bases). Trimming took off 4 bases at V and 1 base at J, with 17 bases between the two ends. This CDR3 is 17 amino acids long. CDR1 is SGHNT, CDR2 YYREEE, per germline (reference sequence). In DNA form, the CDR3 reads TGTGCCAGCAGCCCAGAACCTAGGGGACAGAACACCGGGGAGCTGTTTTTT. Amino acids: CASSPEPRGQNTGELFF.

This chain joins TRBV28 and TRBJ2-7; 12 bases line up with TRBD1. CDR3 length: 15 amino acids. The V gene end was trimmed by 2 bases and the J gene end by 10 bases; junction bases not matched to a gene: 9. Germline assignment: CDR1 MDHEN and CDR2 SYDVKM. The DNA for the CDR3 is TGTGCCAGCAGTTTAGGAGGGACAGGGGGCGCAGAACAGTACTTC. Translated, it gives CASSLGGTGGAEQYF.

The rearrangement uses TRBV19 and TRBJ2-7, with TRBD1 matching 9 bases. Germline V gene lookup returns CDR1 LNHDA and CDR2 SQIVND (reference sequence). CDR3 length equals 14 residues. Germline trimming cut 6 bases from V and 3 bases from J; bases unmatched to any gene: 6. The CDR3 coding sequence is TGTGCCAGTAGGGGACAGGGAAGGGGCTACGAGCAGTACTTC. As protein: CASRGQGRGYEQYF. The variable domain in full, completed from reference TRBV19 and TRBJ2-7, reads DGGITQSPKYLFRKEGQNVTLSCEQNLNHDAMYWYRQDPGQGLRLIYYSQIVNDFQKGDIAEGYSVSREKKESFPLTVTSAQKNPTAFYLCASRGQGRGYEQYFGPGTRLTVT.

The chain combines TRBV30 with TRBJ2-7, with D maybe TRBD2 (5 bases). The germline V gene encodes CDR1 GTSNPN and CDR2 SVGIG (reference sequence). V was trimmed by 0 bases and J by 1 base, leaving 10 bases between them. The CDR3 has 14 residues. CDR3 in amino acids: CAWSVGRISYEQYF. In DNA, the CDR3 is TGTGCCTGGAGTGTTGGGAGAATTTCCTACGAGCAGTACTTC.

This chain connects TRBV6-1 to TRBJ2-3; 7 bases align to TRBD2. V dropped 7 bases and J dropped 4; count of bases not matched to a gene: 11. CDR3 size: 15 residues. Per the germline V gene, CDR1 is MNHNS and CDR2 is SASEGT. CDR3 sequence: CASNHREAVADTQYF. CDR3 in DNA: TGTGCCAGCAACCACCGGGAGGCGGTCGCAGATACGCAGTATTTT.

This chain uses TRBV13 with TRBJ2-1, with a tentative D call TRBD2 (6 bases). Germline CDR1 is PRHDT and CDR2 is FYEKMQ (reference sequence). There are 15 residues in the CDR3. V was clipped by 3 bases and J by 8 bases, with 17 bases between them. DNA for the CDR3: TGTGCCAGCAGCTTTTCCGGGACTGTTGGATATGAGCAGTTCTTC. Translation: CASSFSGTVGYEQFF.

The chain links TRBV30 to TRBJ2-3, with D perhaps matching TRBD1 (6 bases). V was pared by 2 bases and J by 1 base, with 13 bases between. This CDR3 spans 15 amino acids. Germline loops: CDR1 GTSNPN, CDR2 SVGIG (reference sequence). CDR3 DNA: TGTGCCTGGAGTTTCAGGGGTTCTGGCACAGATACGCAGTATTTT. Protein product: CAWSFRGSGTDTQYF.

The V call is TRBV5-1, the J call TRBJ2-1; TRBD2 matches 12 bases. Germline V gene sequence: CDR1 SGHRS, CDR2 YFSETQ. The CDR3 sequence is 15 residues long. V gave up 4 bases and J gave up 6 bases; unmatched junction bases: 5. The CDR3 bases are TGCGCCAGCAGCGCCGGGACTAGCGGGTTCAATGAGCAGTTCTTC. It is translated as CASSAGTSGFNEQFF.

V usage is TRBV11-2 and J usage is TRBJ2-7, with 7 bases identical to TRBD2. V was pared by 5 bases and J by 4 bases, with 2 bases of the junction left unmatched. The germline gives CDR1 SGHAT, CDR2 FQNNGV. CDR3 length: 12 amino acids. The DNA of the CDR3 is TGTGCCAGCAGCGGCGGGGGTTACGAGCAGTACTTC. The encoded protein is CASSGGGYEQYF.

The chain employs TRBV18 and TRBJ1-2; D unclear. The germline V gene has CDR1 KGHSH and CDR2 LQKENI. The CDR3 has 21 amino acids. The V gene lost 3 bases and the J gene lost 5 bases, with 34 bases spanning the gap. The CDR3 coding sequence is TGTGCCAGCTCACCTACACCCTCGACTAGCGGGATCCTCGGCGGCCCTTATGGCTACACCTTC. Translating gives CASSPTPSTSGILGGPYGYTF.

This clone occurred once. The gene calls are TRBV30 and TRBJ2-5, with a possible D match to TRBD2 (6 bases). V lost 5 bases and J lost 2, with 18 bases in between. The CDR3 extends over 15 amino acids. CDR1 and CDR2 from the germline V gene are GTSNPN and SVGIG (reference sequence). This CDR3 reads CAWGIGAGTQETQYF. For the CDR3, the DNA is TGTGCCTGGGGGATAGGGGCGGGGACTCAAGAGACCCAGTACTTC. The full variable domain, with the rest looked up from reference TRBV30 and TRBJ2-5, is SQTIHQWPATLVQPVGSPLSLECTVEGTSNPNLYWYRQAAGRGLQLLFYSVGIGQISSEVPQNLSASRPQDRQFILSSKKLLLSDSGFYLCAWGIGAGTQETQYFGPGTRLLVL.

The chain has TRBV10-2 and TRBJ2-2, with a weak D call TRBD2 (5 bases). The CDR3 runs 11 residues. From germline, CDR1 is WSHSY and CDR2 SAAADI. V lost 9 bases, J lost 5 bases, and 7 bases lay in between. DNA of the CDR3: TGCGCCAGTTGCGGGACCGGGGAGCTGTTTTTT. Encoded protein: CASCGTGELFF.

The chain combines TRBV7-3 with TRBJ2-5; 11 bases line up with TRBD1. Germline V gene lookup returns CDR1 SGHTA and CDR2 FQGTGA. J was trimmed by 4 bases and V by 5 bases; bases with no gene match: 12. This CDR3 comprises 17 residues. Here the CDR3 reads CASSLTGQGAVGETQYF. For the CDR3, the DNA is TGTGCCAGCAGCCTCACAGGACAGGGGGCGGTTGGAGAGACCCAGTACTTC.

The gene calls are TRBV30 and TRBJ1-2; D remains ambiguous. There are 12 residues in the CDR3. Germline V gene data show CDR1 as GTSNPN and CDR2 as SVGIG (reference sequence). V was shortened by 0 bases and J by 6 bases, with 8 bases between the two germline ends. The CDR3 DNA reads as TGTGCCTGGAGTGTCTGGGCCGATGGCTACACCTTC. Protein: CAWSVWADGYTF. The full variable domain, rest sourced from reference TRBV30 and TRBJ1-2, is SQTIHQWPATLVQPVGSPLSLECTVEGTSNPNLYWYRQAAGRGLQLLFYSVGIGQISSEVPQNLSASRPQDRQFILSSKKLLLSDSGFYLCAWSVWADGYTFGSGTRLTVV.